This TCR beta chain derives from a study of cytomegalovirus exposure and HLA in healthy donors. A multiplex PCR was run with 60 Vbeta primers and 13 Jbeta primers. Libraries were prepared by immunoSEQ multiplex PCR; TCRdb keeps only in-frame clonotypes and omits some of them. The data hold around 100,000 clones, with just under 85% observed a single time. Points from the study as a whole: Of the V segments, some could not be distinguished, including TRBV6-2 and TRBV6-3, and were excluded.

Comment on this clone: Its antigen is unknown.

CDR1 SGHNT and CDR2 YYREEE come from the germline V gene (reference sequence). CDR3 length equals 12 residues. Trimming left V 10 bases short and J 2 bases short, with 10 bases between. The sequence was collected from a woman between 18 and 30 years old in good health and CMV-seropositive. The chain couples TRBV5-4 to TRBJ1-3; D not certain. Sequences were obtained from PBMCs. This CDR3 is CACREAGNTIYF. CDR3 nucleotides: TGTGCCTGCCGGGAGGCTGGAAACACCATATATTTT.